The 22 T cell receptor beta chains reported below all come from one sample, sequenced in a study of blood T cell repertoires in COVID-19. Generated by immunoSEQ multiplex PCR, the TCRdb table keeps only in-frame clones and is missing some. The sample lists about 82,000 clones, 83% occurring once. The sequenced sample consisted of peripheral blood. The receptors stem from a woman in her sixties with acute or convalescent COVID-19.

The chain recombines TRBV5-4 with TRBJ1-2, with D perhaps matching TRBD1 (5 bases). Trimming stripped 0 bases from V and 4 bases from J, with 13 bases between. CDR1 and CDR2 (germline): SGHNT, YYREEE (reference sequence). The CDR3 is 15 amino acids. The CDR3 region has the DNA TGTGCCAGCAGCTTGGTAGAGGGGAGGAGCTATGGCTACACCTTC. Its translation is CASSLVEGRSYGYTF.

This chain links TRBV3-1 (or the pseudogene TRBV3-2) with TRBJ1-1, with D hard to call. V shed 3 bases and J shed 2 bases, with 19 bases lying between them. This CDR3 spans 17 amino acids. Germline CDR1 reads LGHDT; CDR2 reads YNNKEL (reference sequence). DNA for the CDR3: TGTGCCAGCAGCCACGATTCGGGGTACGAGGTCAACACTGAAGCTTTCTTT. It translates to CASSHDSGYEVNTEAFF.

The CDR3 DNA sequence: TGTGCCAGCAGCCGAGACAGATCCAATCAGCCCCAGCATTTT. Translating it yields CASSRDRSNQPQHF. The chain links TRBV7-8 to TRBJ1-5; TRBD1 might be the D (5 bases). The germline CDR1 and CDR2 sequences are SGHVS and FQNEAQ. The CDR3 extends over 14 amino acids. V lost 5 bases and J 3 bases, leaving 11 bases between the germline ends.

The CDR3 bases are TGCGCCAGCAGAGAGGGTCGAAACACTGAAGCTTTCTTT. Amino acid sequence: CASREGRNTEAFF. This sequence joins TRBV5-1 and TRBJ1-1; D is undetermined. Germline V gives CDR1 SGHRS, CDR2 YFSETQ. The germline V and J ends were trimmed by 5 bases and 2 bases, with 10 bases remaining between them. The CDR3 is made up of 13 amino acids.

The gene calls are TRBV6-5 and TRBJ2-7; D gene unclear. The CDR3 is 13 amino acids. Germline CDR1 is MNHEY and CDR2 is SVGAGI. Trimming took 5 bases from V and 0 from J, leaving 8 bases between them. The CDR3 DNA is TGTGCCAGCAGTCCACACCTCTCCTACGAGCAGTACTTC. This codes for CASSPHLSYEQYF.

The chain links TRBV6-5 to TRBJ2-1, with 9 positions matching TRBD1. Looked up from germline, CDR1 is MNHEY and CDR2 is SVGAGI. V was clipped by 6 bases and J by 5 bases; unmatched bases: 2. The CDR3 covers 13 residues. CDR3 sequence (DNA): TGTGCCAGCAGCGGACAGGGGAACAATGAGCAGTTCTTC. Residues: CASSGQGNNEQFF.

The chain has TRBV15 and TRBJ2-3, with TRBD1 matching over 7 bases. The V gene end was trimmed by 6 bases and the J gene end by 1 base; junction bases not matched to a gene: 4. CDR3 size: 14 residues. The germline CDR1 and CDR2 sequences are LNHNV and YYDKDF (reference sequence). In nucleotides, the CDR3 is TGTGCCACCAGAGTCGACAGGGGCACAGATACGCAGTATTTT. It yields the protein CATRVDRGTDTQYF.

This chain links TRBV11-3 with TRBJ1-3, with D possibly being TRBD1 (5 bases). V lost 3 bases, J lost 0 bases, and 9 bases lay in between. The CDR3 is made up of 15 amino acids. Germline V gives CDR1 SGHNT, CDR2 YENEEA. In DNA form, the CDR3 reads TGTGCCAGCAGCTTCACGGGGGACTCTGGAAACACCATATATTTT. This translates into CASSFTGDSGNTIYF. Using reference TRBV11-3 and TRBJ1-3 for the parts outside the CDR3, the full variable domain is EAGVVQSPRYKIIEKKQPVAFWCNPISGHNTLYWYLQNLGQGPELLIRYENEEAVDDSQLPKDRFSAERLKGVDSTLKIQPAELGDSAVYLCASSFTGDSGNTIYFGEGSWLTVV.

The chain links TRBV7-9 to TRBJ1-1; D not certain. Per the germline V gene, CDR1 is SEHNR and CDR2 is FQNEAQ (reference sequence). V lost 5 bases and J 0 bases, leaving 13 bases between the germline ends. This CDR3 is 15 amino acids long. CDR3 nucleotides: TGTGCCAGCAGCAGTCGCCCTATTATGAACACTGAAGCTTTCTTT. Translated, it gives CASSSRPIMNTEAFF.

The rearrangement joins TRBV11-2 to TRBJ2-3; 9 bases match TRBD2. The CDR3 sequence is 15 residues long. Germline assignment: CDR1 SGHAT and CDR2 FQNNGV. After removal of 4 bases from V and 4 bases from J, the junction contained 6 bases not matched to a gene. The CDR3 sequence is CASSSIAGVADTQYF. The CDR3 nucleotides are TGTGCCAGCAGCTCCATAGCGGGAGTGGCAGATACGCAGTATTTT. The variable domain in full, completed from reference TRBV11-2 and TRBJ2-3, reads EAGVAQSPRYKIIEKRQSVAFWCNPISGHATLYWYQQILGQGPKLLIQFQNNGVVDDSQLPKDRFSAERLKGVDSTLKIQPAKLEDSAVYLCASSSIAGVADTQYFGPGTRLTVL.

This clone was recorded once. The V and J genes are TRBV10-3 and TRBJ2-3; D might be TRBD1 (6 bases). Between the trimmed V and J ends, which lost 3 bases and 2 bases, there was a span of 21 bases. The CDR3 runs to 18 residues. The germline CDR1 and CDR2 sequences are ENHRY and SYGVKD. This CDR3 reads CAISDLRPGHSSTDTQYF. The DNA for the CDR3 is TGTGCCATCAGTGACCTGCGGCCGGGACACTCATCCACAGATACGCAGTATTTT.

This sequence joins TRBV5-4 and TRBJ1-2, with 12 bases matching TRBD1. The V segment lost 0 bases and the J segment 8 bases; nucleotides outside the gene matches: 5. The CDR3 covers 15 residues. Germline-derived CDR1 and CDR2 are SGHNT and YYREEE (reference sequence). DNA for the CDR3: TGTGCCAGCAGCTTGGGGGGGACAGGGGGCGGAGGCTACACCTTC. Amino acid sequence: CASSLGGTGGGGYTF.

The chain's CDR3 is CASSLFETGGSGNTIYF. DNA for the CDR3: TGCGCCAGCAGCTTGTTTGAGACAGGAGGCTCTGGAAACACCATATATTTT. This chain joins TRBV5-1 and TRBJ1-3; D is perhaps TRBD1 (6 bases). Germline CDR1 and CDR2: SGHRS and YFSETQ. Trimming shortened V by 1 base and J by 0 bases, and 14 bases separated the two germline ends. CDR3 length: 17 residues.

The rearrangement joins TRBV10-3 to TRBJ1-4; D possibly corresponds to TRBD1 (6 bases). V was clipped by 4 bases and J by 3 bases, with 12 bases between them. CDR1 and CDR2 from the germline V gene are ENHRY and SYGVKD. The CDR3 contains 15 residues. Here the CDR3 DNA reads TGTGCCATCAGTGCCTACAGGGAAGCTAATGAAAAACTGTTTTTT. The encoded protein is CAISAYREANEKLFF.

J is TRBJ2-7 and V is TRBV19; D perhaps matches TRBD2 (7 bases). The germline gives CDR1 LNHDA, CDR2 SQIVND (reference sequence). The CDR3 runs to 17 residues. V lost 2 bases to trimming and J lost 1 base, with 18 bases between them. CDR3 nucleotides: TGTGCCAGTAGTATATCAGGTCTCGGGGGGCGTTCCTACGAGCAGTACTTC. Translating it yields CASSISGLGGRSYEQYF.

The V call is TRBV7-3, the J call TRBJ1-2; 12 positions agree with TRBD1. The CDR3 contains 16 residues. CDR1 is SGHTA, CDR2 FQGTGA, per germline. Germline trimming cut 5 bases from V and 3 bases from J; bases unmatched to any gene: 7. This chain's CDR3 is CASSGLGTGGDYGYTF. The CDR3 nucleotides read TGTGCCAGCAGCGGGCTTGGGACAGGGGGCGACTATGGCTACACCTTC.

This chain joins TRBV29-1 and TRBJ1-5; perhaps TRBD1 as D (5 bases). V was cut by 4 bases and J by 0 bases, with 13 bases left in between. The length of the CDR3 is 15 residues. In germline, CDR1 is SQVTM, CDR2 ANQGSEA. CDR3 amino acids: CSVGGLGDSNQPQHF. The CDR3 nucleotides are TGCAGCGTTGGGGGCCTGGGCGATAGCAATCAGCCCCAGCATTTT.

The chain uses TRBV9 and TRBJ2-1, with a possible D match to TRBD1 (6 bases). Germline CDR1 SGDLS, CDR2 YYNGEE. There are 15 residues in the CDR3. V dropped 3 bases and J dropped 5 bases, with 15 bases sitting between them. As DNA, the CDR3 is TGTGCCAGCAGCGACACGACAGGAATCGACAATGAGCAGTTCTTC. Translated, it gives CASSDTTGIDNEQFF.

The chain recombines TRBV7-9 with TRBJ1-1; TRBD1 might be the D (6 bases). This CDR3 is 15 amino acids long. V lost 0 bases and J lost 5, with 13 bases in between. In germline, CDR1 is SEHNR, CDR2 FQNEAQ (reference sequence). CDR3 bases: TGTGCCAGCAGCTTAGCTCGGGGGGCAGGGACTGAAGCTTTCTTT. It codes for CASSLARGAGTEAFF.

The rearrangement joins TRBV6-5 to TRBJ2-7, with TRBD2 as a possible D gene (5 bases). The CDR3 spans 11 residues. Germline assignment: CDR1 MNHEY and CDR2 SVGAGI. V was trimmed by 11 bases and J by 3 bases, leaving 11 bases between them. The CDR3 reads CALRGLYEQYF. CDR3 DNA: TGTGCCCTCAGAGGGCTCTACGAGCAGTACTTC.

The V and J genes are TRBV5-1 and TRBJ2-1, with D perhaps matching TRBD1 (5 bases). This CDR3 spans 16 amino acids. Germline V gene data show CDR1 as SGHRS and CDR2 as YFSETQ. The ends were cut back, 4 bases at V and 0 bases at J, with 14 bases in the middle. In DNA, the CDR3 is TGCGCCAGCAGCAATGGACACGCGGCCTCCTACAATGAGCAGTTCTTC. This codes for CASSNGHAASYNEQFF.

This chain joins TRBV21-1 and TRBJ2-7; the table gives TRBD2 as D, unverified against the DNA. TRBV21-1 is reported as a pseudogene. The CDR3 consists of 15 residues. For the CDR3, the DNA is TGTGCCAGCGGGTTAGCGGGTTCCAACTCCTACGAGCAGTACTTC. It encodes CASGLAGSNSYEQYF.